These 15 T cell receptor beta chains originate from one sample sequenced in a study of shared clonotypes between healthy human individuals. Data came from immunoSEQ multiplex PCR; TCRdb stores just in-frame clones and leaves some out. The table lists over 95,000 clones, about 70% of them singletons, with 24% in the top ten. Sequenced sample: memory CD8+ T cells sorted from blood. Subset reported: CD45RO+ cells pooled with CCR7-negative TemRA cells. The source of these receptors is a woman under 40 in good health.

CDR3 in amino acids: CASSQEYATDYEQYF. CDR3 in DNA: TGCGCCAGCAGCCAAGAGTATGCTACCGACTACGAGCAGTACTTC. This sequence joins TRBV4-1 and TRBJ2-7, with D unresolved. The ends were cut back, 0 bases at V and 3 bases at J, with 12 bases in the middle. This CDR3 is built from 15 residues. Germline V gives CDR1 MGHRA, CDR2 YSYEKL.

This clone was seen a few times. V and J are TRBV6-1 and TRBJ2-7, with 8 bases matching TRBD1. The length of the CDR3 is 13 residues. In germline, CDR1 is MNHNS, CDR2 SASEGT. The ends lost 7 bases at V and 5 bases at J; junction bases unmatched: 7. The CDR3 reads CASTFGQGDEQYF. CDR3 DNA sequence: TGTGCCAGCACTTTCGGACAGGGAGACGAGCAGTACTTC.

V is TRBV2 and J is TRBJ1-1; a weak D match, TRBD1 (5 bases). The ends were cut back, 4 bases at V and 6 bases at J, with 15 bases in the middle. Germline CDR1 reads SNHLY; CDR2 reads FYNNEI. The CDR3 extends over 14 amino acids. The CDR3, as DNA: TGTGCCAGCAGTGTGGGGAGAGGGGTCTCTGAAGCTTTCTTT. The encoded protein is CASSVGRGVSEAFF. Based on the CDR3 plus reference TRBV2 and TRBJ1-1, the full variable domain is EPEVTQTPSHQVTQMGQEVILRCVPISNHLYFYWYRQILGQKVEFLVSFYNNEISEKSEIFDDQFSVERPDGSNFTLKIRSTKLEDSAMYFCASSVGRGVSEAFFGQGTRLTVV.

This clone was observed a single time. J is TRBJ2-3 and V is TRBV28; either TRBD1 or TRBD2 may fit D (5 bases each). V lost 10 bases and J lost 2, with 16 bases in between. The CDR3 loop spans 14 amino acids. Germline V gene data show CDR1 as MDHEN and CDR2 as SYDVKM. CDR3 sequence (DNA): TGTGCCACCCTGGGGACGGTGTTCACAGATACGCAGTATTTT. It yields the protein CATLGTVFTDTQYF.

The chain is built from TRBV10-2 and TRBJ2-7; no clear D. Trimming removed 1 base from V and 0 bases from J, with 7 bases in between. In germline, CDR1 is WSHSY, CDR2 SAAADI. This CDR3 comprises 14 residues. DNA for the CDR3: TGCGCCAGCAGTGAGTGGGGAATCTCCTACGAGCAGTACTTC. Protein sequence: CASSEWGISYEQYF.

V usage is TRBV25-1 and J usage is TRBJ2-5; 8 nucleotides line up with TRBD1. The J call may be wrong; the DNA end is better matched by TRBJ2-7. This CDR3 spans 12 amino acids. The V gene's germline CDR1 is MGHDK and CDR2 SYGVNS. The CDR3 spells CASGTGGYEQYF. In DNA form, the CDR3 reads TGTGCTTCCGGGACAGGCGGCTACGAGCAGTACTTC.

The chain uses TRBV7-9 and TRBJ2-5, with 7 nucleotides matching TRBD1. This CDR3 spans 13 amino acids. From germline, CDR1 is SEHNR and CDR2 FQNEAQ (reference sequence). J gave up 3 bases and V 5 bases, and 3 bases lay outside the gene matches. Here the CDR3 DNA reads TGTGCCAGCAGCCTTGGGACAGAAGAGACCCAGTACTTC. As protein: CASSLGTEETQYF.

This clone was counted only a few times. The chain is built from TRBV27 and TRBJ2-5, with TRBD2 identical over 8 bases. V lost 6 bases and J lost 5; bases outside the gene matches: 8. The CDR3 totals 14 residues. Germline values: CDR1 MNHEY, CDR2 SMNVEV (reference sequence). CDR3 protein: CASRGGGSVETQYF. DNA for the CDR3: TGTGCCAGCAGGGGCGGGGGGTCAGTGGAGACCCAGTACTTC.

The chain couples TRBV28 to TRBJ1-2, with D hard to call. This CDR3 is built from 12 residues. The ends were cut back, 5 bases at V and 5 bases at J, with 9 bases in the middle. CDR1 and CDR2 (germline): MDHEN, SYDVKM. The CDR3, as DNA: TGTGCCAGCAGTACGGAGTTATATGGCTACACCTTC. Amino acid sequence: CASSTELYGYTF.

This clone was found once. The chain has TRBV4-2 and TRBJ1-1; D is uncertain. Germline CDR1 reads LGHNA; CDR2 reads YNFKEQ. Trimming pared 1 base from V and 5 bases from J, leaving 8 bases between. The CDR3 covers 13 residues. The chain's CDR3 is CASSQVEGTEAFF. CDR3 DNA sequence: TGTGCCAGCAGCCAAGTTGAGGGAACTGAAGCTTTCTTT.

J is TRBJ2-5 and V is TRBV25-1; 10 nucleotides line up with TRBD2. The end of the DNA aligns better with TRBJ2-7, so the J call may be wrong. The CDR3 length is 16 residues. The germline V gene has CDR1 MGHDK and CDR2 SYGVNS. The CDR3 reads CASSEPGTSAIYEQYF. The DNA for the CDR3 is TGTGCCAGCAGTGAACCCGGGACTAGCGCGATTTACGAGCAGTACTTC.

The rearrangement uses TRBV7-3 and TRBJ2-7; 11 bases map to TRBD2. This CDR3 has 16 amino acids. Germline V gene data show CDR1 as SGHTA and CDR2 as FQGTGA. The trim removed 0 bases at V and 6 bases at J, leaving 7 bases unmatched. The CDR3 bases are TGTGCCAGCAGCTTAACTCCCACTAGCGGGAGTGGCGAGCAGTACTTC. Protein sequence: CASSLTPTSGSGEQYF.

The V and J genes are TRBV28 and TRBJ2-6; 10 bases fit TRBD1. Unmatched junction bases numbered 7, after V lost 6 bases and J lost 2 bases. The CDR3 length is 17 residues. The germline CDR1 and CDR2 sequences are MDHEN and SYDVKM. The CDR3 nucleotides read TGTGCCAGCAGGCCGGGACAGGGGATCGCTGGGGCCAACGTCCTGACTTTC. Translation gives CASRPGQGIAGANVLTF.

The chain combines TRBV6-6 with TRBJ2-3, with D unclear. V shed 8 bases and J shed 2 bases, with 17 bases lying between them. CDR1 is MNHNY and CDR2 is SVGAGI in the germline V gene (reference sequence). The CDR3 is 15 amino acids. The CDR3 coding sequence is TGTGCCAGCGCCCCTAGAATCAGGTTCACAGATACGCAGTATTTT. Protein: CASAPRIRFTDTQYF.

This chain connects TRBV27 to TRBJ2-7, with D maybe TRBD2 (6 bases). Germline-derived CDR1 and CDR2 are MNHEY and SMNVEV (reference sequence). This CDR3 spans 15 amino acids. V lost 0 bases to trimming and J lost 2 bases, with 11 bases between them. The CDR3 region has the DNA TGTGCCAGCAGTTTATCGGTAGCGGATACCTACGAGCAGTACTTC. Amino acids: CASSLSVADTYEQYF.